This entry lists 30 T cell receptor beta chains sequenced from one sample in a study of regulatory T cells in long-lasting Graves disease. Time point noted: persistent/refractory GD, antithyroid drugs over 5 years with positive TRAb. PBMC RNA served as the TCR library source. For TCR beta, libraries came from iRepertoire HTBI primers and Arm-PCR of CDR3 regions. MiXCR was run by TCRdb on the multiplex PCR reads, yielding one entry per CDR3 protein. This sample has about 310,000 distinct CDR3 sequences, with 20% to 25% found just once. Sequencing was performed on peripheral blood mononuclear cells (PBMCs), taken when the disease was refractory, from a patient treated with antithyroid drugs. All receptors come from a female donor with Graves disease.

This clonotype was counted at least ten times. The chain combines TRBV28 with TRBJ2-7; a weak D match, TRBD2 (6 bases). V was trimmed by 3 bases and J by 5 bases, leaving 11 bases between them. Germline V CDR1 and CDR2: MDHEN, SYDVKM. The CDR3 is 13 residues long. The CDR3 DNA is TGTGCCAGCAGTTTGGAGGGAAGCGACGAGCAGTACTTC. This gives the protein CASSLEGSDEQYF.

The V gene is TRBV28, the J gene TRBJ2-3; tentative D call: TRBD2 (6 bases). There are 14 residues in the CDR3. The V end lost 3 bases, the J end lost 4 bases, and 11 bases lay between the germline ends. CDR1 is MDHEN, CDR2 SYDVKM, per germline. The CDR3 bases are TGTGCCAGCAGTTTTGAGGGAGGTGCAGATACGCAGTATTTT. This sequence encodes CASSFEGGADTQYF.

CDR3 sequence reads: CASSLPGTSYEQYF. CDR3 DNA sequence: TGCGCCAGCAGCCTCCCGGGGACATCCTACGAGCAGTACTTC. This rearrangement joins TRBV5-1 to TRBJ2-7, with D perhaps TRBD1 (6 bases). The CDR3 length is 14 residues. Germline CDR1 reads SGHRS; CDR2 reads YFSETQ. The V end lost 4 bases, the J end lost 1 base, and 12 bases lay between the germline ends.

This clonotype was observed at least ten times. The chain carries TRBV6-5 and TRBJ1-5; D is undetermined. V was clipped by 2 bases and J by 0 bases, with 11 bases between them. This CDR3 is 16 amino acids long. CDR1 and CDR2 from the germline V gene are MNHEY and SVGAGI. The CDR3 DNA sequence: TGTGCCAGCAGTTACCCGGACCTCAATAGCAATCAGCCCCAGCATTTT. Its translation is CASSYPDLNSNQPQHF.

This clonotype was recorded a few times. The chain combines TRBV6-1 with TRBJ1-2, with a possible D match to TRBD1 (5 bases). Trimming took off 7 bases at V and 7 bases at J, with 19 bases between the two ends. Germline V gives CDR1 MNHNS, CDR2 SASEGT. The CDR3 length is 14 residues. The CDR3 sequence: CASTPSGGAFGYTF. CDR3 sequence (DNA): TGTGCCAGCACCCCTTCTGGAGGGGCTTTTGGCTACACCTTC.

The J gene is TRBJ2-5, the V gene TRBV28, with TRBD2 identical over 13 bases. The end of the DNA fits TRBJ2-1 better, so the J call may be wrong. The CDR3 is 16 amino acids. Germline CDR1 MDHEN, CDR2 SYDVKM. The CDR3 sequence is CASSPLAGGLYNEQFF. CDR3 bases: TGTGCCAGCAGTCCACTAGCGGGAGGGCTTTACAATGAGCAGTTCTTC.

This clonotype was observed a few times. The chain employs TRBV7-9 and TRBJ2-5, with TRBD1 identical over 10 bases. Trimming removed 7 bases from V and 2 bases from J; junction bases left unmatched: 7. The CDR3 extends over 15 amino acids. From germline, CDR1 is SEHNR and CDR2 FQNEAQ (reference sequence). CDR3 loop: CASNFGTGVQETQYF. In DNA form, the CDR3 reads TGTGCCAGCAACTTTGGGACAGGGGTTCAAGAGACCCAGTACTTC.

The chain employs TRBV6-1 and TRBJ2-2, with 7 bases aligning to TRBD1. The J segment lost 0 bases and the V segment lost 5 bases, leaving 3 bases of the junction unmatched. The CDR3 sequence is 15 residues long. Germline assignment: CDR1 MNHNS and CDR2 SASEGT. CDR3 nucleotides: TGTGCCAGCAGTCAAGGGACAGCGAACACCGGGGAGCTGTTTTTT. It translates to CASSQGTANTGELFF.

The genes are TRBV7-8 and TRBJ2-2; D is perhaps TRBD1 (6 bases). The CDR3 consists of 18 residues. Trimming took 1 base from V and 4 from J, leaving 19 bases between them. Germline assignment: CDR1 SGHVS and CDR2 FQNEAQ. The CDR3 protein is CASSLGGQSLLSTGELFF. The CDR3, as DNA: TGTGCCAGCAGCTTAGGGGGGCAGTCCCTTCTCTCCACCGGGGAGCTGTTTTTT.

This clonotype was counted many times. V gene TRBV15 combines with J gene TRBJ1-5, with D maybe TRBD1 (5 bases). Germline V CDR1 and CDR2: LNHNV, YYDKDF (reference sequence). There are 16 residues in the CDR3. Trimming cost V 5 bases and J 1 base, with 15 bases left between them. The CDR3 loop is CATSAHRSRSNQPQHF. DNA for the CDR3: TGTGCCACCAGCGCGCACAGGTCTAGGAGCAATCAGCCCCAGCATTTT.

The sample holds a few counts of this clonotype. The genes are TRBV5-1 and TRBJ2-2, with a possible D match to TRBD1 (6 bases). V was clipped by 4 bases and J by 5 bases, with 15 bases between them. The CDR3 sequence is 15 residues long. Germline loops: CDR1 SGHRS, CDR2 YFSETQ. The CDR3 region has the DNA TGCGCCAGCAGCGGGGGCAGGACGGGGACCGGGGAGCTGTTTTTT. It codes for CASSGGRTGTGELFF.

The chain combines TRBV7-2 with TRBJ2-3; 10 nucleotides line up with TRBD2. Germline values: CDR1 SGHTA, CDR2 FQGNSA. The CDR3 length is 14 residues. The ends lost 5 bases at V and 4 bases at J; junction bases unmatched: 3. CDR3: CASSPGLAADTQYF. CDR3 bases: TGTGCCAGCAGCCCCGGACTAGCGGCAGATACGCAGTATTTT.

This chain links TRBV6-1 with TRBJ2-7; 7 positions match TRBD2. This CDR3 is built from 14 residues. Germline V gene data show CDR1 as MNHNS and CDR2 as SASEGT. After removal of 5 bases from V and 2 bases from J, the junction contained 6 bases not matched to a gene. The CDR3 nucleotides read TGTGCCAGCAGTCAAGGACTAGGGCCCTACGAGCAGTACTTC. Translating gives CASSQGLGPYEQYF.

There are a few counts of this clonotype. The V call is TRBV12-3 or TRBV12-4, the J call TRBJ2-2, with D possibly being TRBD2 (5 bases). This CDR3 contains 15 residues. V was pared by 0 bases and J by 7 bases, with 12 bases between. CDR3 region: CASSLARADGGELFF. The CDR3 DNA reads TGTGCCAGCAGTTTAGCGAGGGCCGATGGCGGGGAGCTGTTTTTT.

This clonotype was found many times. The chain uses TRBV29-1 and TRBJ2-5, with TRBD2 matching 7 bases. This CDR3 comprises 13 residues. V shed 3 bases and J 6 bases; nucleotides not matched to a gene: 7. CDR1 is SQVTM, CDR2 ANQGSEA, per germline. CDR3 residues: CSVDAGVGKTQYF. In DNA, the CDR3 is TGCAGCGTTGACGCGGGAGTAGGAAAGACCCAGTACTTC.

The chain links TRBV28 to TRBJ1-1; 7 bases agree with TRBD1. V lost 5 bases to trimming and J lost 4 bases; unmatched junction nucleotides: 10. Germline V gene sequence: CDR1 MDHEN, CDR2 SYDVKM. The CDR3 is 15 residues long. Here the CDR3 DNA reads TGTGCCAGCAGTCCCGGGACAGAGGGGGTCACTGAAGCTTTCTTT. Its translation is CASSPGTEGVTEAFF.

This chain links TRBV29-1 with TRBJ2-5; 7 positions agree with TRBD2. Germline V gene sequence: CDR1 SQVTM, CDR2 ANQGSEA. The trim removed 1 base at V and 5 bases at J, leaving 16 bases unmatched. The CDR3 length is 17 residues. CDR3 residues: CSVEVMASGRDVETQYF. The CDR3 DNA is TGCAGCGTTGAAGTAATGGCTAGCGGCCGCGATGTCGAGACCCAGTACTTC.

The genes are TRBV6-2 or TRBV6-3 and TRBJ2-2, with 8 bases matching TRBD1. Per germline, CDR1 MNHEY and CDR2 SVGEGT. V dropped 8 bases and J dropped 5; count of bases not matched to a gene: 7. This CDR3 has 14 amino acids. The CDR3 sequence: CASGPRGRTGELFF. CDR3 sequence (DNA): TGTGCCAGCGGTCCCAGGGGGCGGACCGGGGAGCTGTTTTTT.

V is TRBV27 and J is TRBJ2-1, with D maybe TRBD1 (5 bases). The CDR3 covers 14 residues. The germline V gene encodes CDR1 MNHEY and CDR2 SMNVEV (reference sequence). V was cut by 5 bases and J by 10 bases, with 18 bases left in between. CDR3 sequence: CASSRIGVRGEQFF. Here the CDR3 DNA reads TGTGCCAGCAGTAGAATAGGGGTAAGGGGCGAGCAGTTCTTC.

This clonotype was counted between two and nine times. This rearrangement joins TRBV4-2 to TRBJ2-3; D not resolved. Trimming removed 4 bases from V and 0 bases from J, with 5 bases in between. The CDR3 sequence is 13 residues long. Germline V gives CDR1 LGHNA, CDR2 YNFKEQ. The DNA of the CDR3 is TGTGCCAGCAGCCGGGGTAGCACAGATACGCAGTATTTT. It encodes CASSRGSTDTQYF.

This clonotype was seen a single time. A clone one base away is much larger, so this may be a read error. The chain recombines TRBV6-1 with TRBJ2-5, with D hard to call. The CDR3 runs 15 residues. Germline V gene data show CDR1 as MNHNS and CDR2 as SASEGT. V lost 5 bases and J lost 2, with 15 bases in between. The CDR3 bases are TGTGCCAGCAGTCTTACATGGGTTTGGCAAGAGACCCAGTACTTC. Amino acids: CASSLTWVWQETQYF.

The chain has TRBV4-2 and TRBJ2-2; TRBD1 agrees at 7 bases. Germline trimming cut 1 base from V and 5 bases from J; bases unmatched to any gene: 7. This CDR3 has 16 residues. Germline values: CDR1 LGHNA, CDR2 YNFKEQ. The CDR3 is CASSQAGTVLTGELFF. CDR3 DNA sequence: TGTGCCAGCAGCCAAGCGGGGACAGTGTTGACCGGGGAGCTGTTTTTT.

In this sample, this clonotype turned up a few times. The chain is built from TRBV28 and TRBJ2-2; 7 bases map to TRBD2. Germline CDR1 is MDHEN and CDR2 is SYDVKM. V dropped 1 base and J dropped 5; count of bases not matched to a gene: 22. This CDR3 contains 21 residues. The CDR3 here is CASSLLAHGRSGTHGTGELFF. The DNA of the CDR3 is TGTGCCAGCAGTTTATTAGCCCACGGTAGGAGCGGGACCCACGGGACCGGGGAGCTGTTTTTT. Together with reference TRBV28 and TRBJ2-2, the CDR3 gives the full variable domain: DVKVTQSSRYLVKRTGEKVFLECVQDMDHENMFWYRQDPGLGLRLIYFSYDVKMKEKGDIPEGYSVSREKKERFSLILESASTNQTSMYLCASSLLAHGRSGTHGTGELFFGEGSRLTVL.

This clonotype was seen more than once but under ten times. V gene TRBV12-3 or TRBV12-4 combines with J gene TRBJ1-5; D not resolved. The CDR3 covers 14 residues. V was trimmed by 3 bases and J by 6 bases, leaving 12 bases between them. CDR3 amino acids: CASSLTAGGQPQHF. CDR3 coding DNA: TGTGCCAGCAGTTTGACGGCAGGCGGTCAGCCCCAGCATTTT.

The chain couples TRBV4-3 to TRBJ2-1, with 8 bases aligning to TRBD2. V lost 0 bases and J lost 3; bases outside the gene matches: 1. The CDR3 is made up of 15 amino acids. Germline CDR1 LGHNA, CDR2 YSLEER. CDR3 nucleotides: TGCGCCAGCAGCCAAGATAGCGGGATCTACAATGAGCAGTTCTTC. It specifies CASSQDSGIYNEQFF.

This clonotype was seen repeatedly, ten times or more. The CDR3 DNA sequence: TGTGCCAGCAGACGGACAGTCCTTAATTCACCCCTCCACTTT. Protein: CASRRTVLNSPLHF. The chain couples TRBV2 to TRBJ1-6, with D maybe TRBD1 (6 bases). Germline loops: CDR1 SNHLY, CDR2 FYNNEI. The V and J ends lost 6 bases and 6 bases respectively, with 12 bases between them. This CDR3 spans 14 amino acids.

The sample holds one count of this clonotype. The V and J genes are TRBV7-9 and TRBJ2-5; D remains unclear. This CDR3 has 13 residues. The germline gives CDR1 SEHNR, CDR2 FQNEAQ (reference sequence). With 5 bases removed from V and 1 base from J, the gap between germline ends came to 8 bases. The CDR3 coding sequence is TGTGCCAGCAGCGCCAGGCTCCAAGAGACCCAGTACTTC. Its protein product is CASSARLQETQYF.

The sample holds a few counts of this clonotype. The gene calls are TRBV7-2 and TRBJ2-1; D is unclear. The CDR3 totals 13 residues. Deletions cut 3 bases from V and 7 bases from J, with 10 bases between. From germline, CDR1 is SGHTA and CDR2 FQGNSA. Written as DNA, the CDR3 is TGTGCCAGCAGCTTTGATCCCACGAATGAGCAGTTCTTC. It is translated as CASSFDPTNEQFF. The complete variable domain, with remaining parts taken from reference TRBV7-2 and TRBJ2-1, reads GAGVSQSPSNKVTEKGKDVELRCDPISGHTALYWYRQSLGQGLEFLIYFQGNSAPDKSGLPSDRFSAERTGGSVSTLTIQRTQQEDSAVYLCASSFDPTNEQFFGPGTRLTVL.

This clonotype has only a few counts. The chain employs TRBV28 and TRBJ1-5, with D tentatively TRBD1 (5 bases). Trimming took off 7 bases at V and 2 bases at J, with 15 bases between the two ends. This CDR3 has 15 residues. CDR1 is MDHEN and CDR2 is SYDVKM in the germline V gene. The CDR3 bases are TGTGCCAGCAAGAAAAGGGGCGTCCGCAATCAGCCCCAGCATTTT. Protein: CASKKRGVRNQPQHF.

In its sample, this clonotype was seen a few times. The rearrangement joins TRBV7-9 to TRBJ2-5; the D gene is possibly TRBD1 (6 bases). The V gene lost 6 bases and the J gene lost 3 bases, with 8 bases spanning the gap. The CDR3 totals 12 residues. Germline-derived CDR1 and CDR2 are SEHNR and FQNEAQ (reference sequence). CDR3 DNA: TGTGCCAGCAGACGGACAGAAGAGACCCAGTACTTC. Its protein is CASRRTEETQYF.